The rows below give T cell receptor beta chains drawn from one sample of a study of CD8 T cells in Susac syndrome. Via MiXCR, TCRdb re-called the immunoSEQ multiplex PCR reads, giving one row per CDR3 protein. The table has almost 450,000 distinct CDR3 sequences, more than 70% seen once. Input material: CD8+ T cells from PBMCs. Receptor source: a human donor with multiple sclerosis. The CDR3 runs from the conserved cysteine through the conserved F or W. The order of the fields is J gene, D gene, clone size, V gene, CDR3 protein. The D gene is left open where the match is weak. The listing skips clone size in some rows; elsewhere it reads once, few, many or a size class.

J gene: TRBJ1-5; D gene: .; clone size: .; V gene: TRBV27; CDR3 protein: CASSSNREARNQPQHF
J gene: TRBJ1-1; D gene: TRBD1; clone size: .; V gene: TRBV2; CDR3 protein: CASRRGQGRTEAFF
J gene: TRBJ1-1; D gene: TRBD1; clone size: once; V gene: TRBV20-1; CDR3 protein: CSASQGPLNTEAFF
J gene: TRBJ2-2; D gene: .; clone size: .; V gene: TRBV19; CDR3 protein: CASSIAGLGELFF
J gene: TRBJ2-7; D gene: .; clone size: .; V gene: TRBV30; CDR3 protein: CAWSVVRRITYEQYF
J gene: TRBJ2-7; D gene: TRBD2; clone size: .; V gene: TRBV7-8; CDR3 protein: CASSLGTNEQYF
J gene: TRBJ2-1; D gene: .; clone size: .; V gene: TRBV20-1; CDR3 protein: CSARPQSPGAQFF
J gene: TRBJ1-1; D gene: TRBD1; clone size: .; V gene: TRBV15; CDR3 protein: CATGGTNTEAFF
J gene: TRBJ2-5; D gene: .; clone size: .; V gene: TRBV7-2; CDR3 protein: CASSFSGSEYETQYF
J gene: TRBJ1-4; D gene: TRBD1; clone size: .; V gene: TRBV5-1; CDR3 protein: CASSWTGDEKLFF
J gene: TRBJ1-1; D gene: .; clone size: .; V gene: TRBV6-5; CDR3 protein: CASSYSFSGRDTEAFF
J gene: TRBJ1-3; D gene: TRBD1; clone size: once; V gene: TRBV20-1; CDR3 protein: CSASLQGGSGNTIYF
J gene: TRBJ2-3; D gene: .; clone size: .; V gene: TRBV28; CDR3 protein: CASSPGDGSYSTDTQYF
J gene: TRBJ1-1; D gene: TRBD1; clone size: .; V gene: TRBV4-1; CDR3 protein: CASSQGQGARIAEAFF
J gene: TRBJ2-3; D gene: .; clone size: .; V gene: TRBV6-2/TRBV6-3; CDR3 protein: CASSSVRVHPDTQYF
J gene: TRBJ1-5; D gene: .; clone size: .; V gene: TRBV5-1; CDR3 protein: CASSGGLGLGNQPQHF
J gene: TRBJ2-1; D gene: TRBD2; clone size: .; V gene: TRBV5-1; CDR3 protein: CASRPGQGGRAGDEQFF
J gene: TRBJ2-1; D gene: .; clone size: .; V gene: TRBV6-4; CDR3 protein: CASSDSFSGKGFNEQFF
J gene: TRBJ2-1; D gene: TRBD2; clone size: .; V gene: TRBV5-1; CDR3 protein: CASSFPSGGAIYEQFF
J gene: TRBJ1-5; D gene: TRBD1; clone size: .; V gene: TRBV16; CDR3 protein: CASSQSHRGPEVTTQPQHF
J gene: TRBJ2-2; D gene: TRBD2; clone size: .; V gene: TRBV6-1; CDR3 protein: CASIPGGGRTGELFF
J gene: TRBJ2-7; D gene: TRBD1; clone size: .; V gene: TRBV5-1; CDR3 protein: CASSIDRDSYEQYF
J gene: TRBJ2-1; D gene: .; clone size: .; V gene: TRBV19; CDR3 protein: CASSIEPGFPHNEQFF
J gene: TRBJ1-1; D gene: .; clone size: .; V gene: TRBV29-1; CDR3 protein: CSVQNMNTEAFF
J gene: TRBJ2-3; D gene: .; clone size: once; V gene: TRBV10-1; CDR3 protein: CASRSGDTDTQYF
J gene: TRBJ2-7; D gene: .; clone size: few; V gene: TRBV4-1; CDR3 protein: CASSQGIPGYEQYF
J gene: TRBJ2-3; D gene: TRBD2; clone size: .; V gene: TRBV5-6; CDR3 protein: CASSLAGLGITDTQYF
J gene: TRBJ1-1; D gene: TRBD1; clone size: .; V gene: TRBV15; CDR3 protein: CATSRDLSQGARTEAFF
J gene: TRBJ2-1; D gene: TRBD1; clone size: .; V gene: TRBV19; CDR3 protein: CASSSTGTAYNEQFF
J gene: TRBJ2-1; D gene: .; clone size: .; V gene: TRBV19; CDR3 protein: CASTPSPGGYNEQFF
J gene: TRBJ1-1; D gene: .; clone size: few; V gene: TRBV6-5; CDR3 protein: CASSYIGEAFF
J gene: TRBJ2-1; D gene: .; clone size: .; V gene: TRBV13; CDR3 protein: CASSSLSGGTDRNEQFF
J gene: TRBJ2-6; D gene: .; clone size: once; V gene: TRBV2; CDR3 protein: CASAYPEVGNSGANVLTF
J gene: TRBJ2-3; D gene: TRBD1; clone size: .; V gene: TRBV7-8; CDR3 protein: CASSPPGDRRTDTQYF
J gene: TRBJ2-5; D gene: .; clone size: .; V gene: TRBV29-1; CDR3 protein: CSVDHPVIQETQYF
J gene: TRBJ2-2; D gene: TRBD1; clone size: .; V gene: TRBV4-1; CDR3 protein: CASSQVDRDTGELLF
J gene: TRBJ2-7; D gene: TRBD1; clone size: once; V gene: TRBV7-8; CDR3 protein: CAGSLGGQVYYEQYF
J gene: TRBJ2-3; D gene: .; clone size: .; V gene: TRBV5-1; CDR3 protein: CASSTSATSTDTQYF
J gene: TRBJ2-5; D gene: .; clone size: .; V gene: TRBV6-2/TRBV6-3; CDR3 protein: CASSYPAETQYF
J gene: TRBJ2-4; D gene: .; clone size: .; V gene: TRBV12-3/TRBV12-4; CDR3 protein: CASSLDSGARAKNIQYF
J gene: TRBJ2-1; D gene: TRBD2; clone size: .; V gene: TRBV5-1; CDR3 protein: CASRTEAGVLDEQFF
J gene: TRBJ2-7; D gene: TRBD1; clone size: .; V gene: TRBV4-1; CDR3 protein: CASSTTGDTYEQYF
J gene: TRBJ2-7; D gene: TRBD2; clone size: .; V gene: TRBV6-5; CDR3 protein: CASSYERGLAGDEQYF
J gene: TRBJ2-1; D gene: .; clone size: .; V gene: TRBV4-1; CDR3 protein: CASSQDHLYNEQFF
J gene: TRBJ1-1; D gene: .; clone size: .; V gene: TRBV28; CDR3 protein: CASSFAPFRGNTEAFF
J gene: TRBJ1-1; D gene: .; clone size: .; V gene: TRBV14; CDR3 protein: CASSPYGQPSTEAFF
J gene: TRBJ2-5; D gene: .; clone size: .; V gene: TRBV5-1; CDR3 protein: CASSWGRASQETQYF
J gene: TRBJ2-2; D gene: .; clone size: .; V gene: TRBV5-4; CDR3 protein: CASSLFGERFF
J gene: TRBJ2-5; D gene: .; clone size: once; V gene: TRBV6-6; CDR3 protein: CASSWVGAAVDQYF
J gene: TRBJ2-1; D gene: .; clone size: .; V gene: TRBV21-1; CDR3 protein: CASSKCHRTGVGNEQFF
J gene: TRBJ1-1; D gene: .; clone size: .; V gene: TRBV10-2; CDR3 protein: CASSESPGDVTEAFF
J gene: TRBJ2-7; D gene: .; clone size: .; V gene: TRBV30; CDR3 protein: CAWSFFETYEQYF
J gene: TRBJ1-5; D gene: .; clone size: .; V gene: TRBV27; CDR3 protein: CASSFLDNQPQHF
J gene: TRBJ2-7; D gene: TRBD1; clone size: .; V gene: TRBV6-5; CDR3 protein: CASSYALTGAYEQYF
J gene: TRBJ2-5; D gene: TRBD2; clone size: .; V gene: TRBV20-1; CDR3 protein: CSARSSGGLQETQYF
J gene: TRBJ2-1; D gene: TRBD1; clone size: .; V gene: TRBV27; CDR3 protein: CASSFSGQGNNEQFF
J gene: TRBJ1-4; D gene: .; clone size: .; V gene: TRBV29-1; CDR3 protein: CSVETEATNEKLFF